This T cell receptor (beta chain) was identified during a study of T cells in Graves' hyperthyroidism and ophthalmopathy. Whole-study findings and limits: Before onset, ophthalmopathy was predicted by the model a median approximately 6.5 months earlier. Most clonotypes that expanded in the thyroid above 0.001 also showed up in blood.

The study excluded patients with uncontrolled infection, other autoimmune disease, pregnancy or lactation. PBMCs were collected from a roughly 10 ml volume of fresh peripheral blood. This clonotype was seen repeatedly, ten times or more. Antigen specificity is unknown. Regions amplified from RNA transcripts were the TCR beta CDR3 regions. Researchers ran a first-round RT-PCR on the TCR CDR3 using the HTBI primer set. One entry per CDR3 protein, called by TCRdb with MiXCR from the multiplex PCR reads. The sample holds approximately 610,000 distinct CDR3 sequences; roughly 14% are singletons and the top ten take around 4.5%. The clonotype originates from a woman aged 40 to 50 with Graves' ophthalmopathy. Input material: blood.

CDR3 sequence: CASSPRVGRVYEQYF. CDR3 nucleotides: TGTGCCAGCAGTCCCCGAGTTGGGCGCGTCTACGAGCAGTACTTC. The chain recombines TRBV28 with TRBJ2-7, with unresolved D. Deletions cut 5 bases from V and 3 bases from J, with 17 bases between. CDR1 and CDR2 from the germline V gene are MDHEN and SYDVKM. The CDR3 runs to 15 residues.